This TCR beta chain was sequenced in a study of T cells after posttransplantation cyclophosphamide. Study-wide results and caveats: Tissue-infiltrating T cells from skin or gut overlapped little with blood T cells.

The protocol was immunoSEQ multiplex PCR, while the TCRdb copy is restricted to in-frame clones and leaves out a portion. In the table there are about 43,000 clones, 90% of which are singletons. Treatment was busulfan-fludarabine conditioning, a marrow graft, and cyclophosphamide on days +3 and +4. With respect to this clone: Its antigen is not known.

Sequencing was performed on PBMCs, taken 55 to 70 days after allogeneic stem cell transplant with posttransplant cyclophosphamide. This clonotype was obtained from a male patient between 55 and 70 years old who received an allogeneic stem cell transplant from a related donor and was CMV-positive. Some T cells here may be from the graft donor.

Here the CDR3 reads CASSTQLMNYGYTF. As DNA, the CDR3 is TGCGCCAGCTCGACTCAACTGATGAACTATGGCTACACCTTC. This sequence joins TRBV5-1 and TRBJ1-2; D unresolved. The V gene's germline CDR1 is SGHRS and CDR2 YFSETQ. With 7 bases removed from V and 2 bases from J, the gap between germline ends came to 15 bases. This CDR3 has 14 amino acids. Looking up the rest from reference TRBV5-1 and TRBJ1-2 gives the full variable domain: KAGVTQTPRYLIKTRGQQVTLSCSPISGHRSVSWYQQTPGQGLQFLFEYFSETQRNKGNFPGRFSGRQFSNSRSEMNVSTLELGDSALYLCASSTQLMNYGYTFGSGTRLTVV.